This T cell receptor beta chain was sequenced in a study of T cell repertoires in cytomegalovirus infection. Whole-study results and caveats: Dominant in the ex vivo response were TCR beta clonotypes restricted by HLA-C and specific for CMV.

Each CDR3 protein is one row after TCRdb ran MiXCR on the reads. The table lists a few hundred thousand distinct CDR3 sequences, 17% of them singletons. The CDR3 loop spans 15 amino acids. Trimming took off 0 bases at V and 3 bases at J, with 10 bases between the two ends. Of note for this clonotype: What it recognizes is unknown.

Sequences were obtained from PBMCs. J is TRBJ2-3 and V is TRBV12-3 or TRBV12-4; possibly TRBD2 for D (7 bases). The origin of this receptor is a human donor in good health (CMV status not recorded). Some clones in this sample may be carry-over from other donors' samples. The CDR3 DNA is TGTGCCAGCAGTTTAGCAGGGAGGGGGACAGATACGCAGTATTTT. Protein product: CASSLAGRGTDTQYF.